This entry lists 12 T cell receptor beta chains sequenced from one sample in a study of post-analysis software for immune sequencing data. Study conclusions and caveats: Roughly five TRBV segments appeared more often in patients than in controls, and TRBV5-6, TRBV5-1 and TRBV20-1 were among these.

The TCR beta cDNA libraries carried unique molecular identifiers. A single record per CDR3 protein comes from TCRdb applying MiXCR to the PCR reads. The data contain roughly 650,000 distinct CDR3 sequences, 55% to 70% of them singletons. Their antigen targets remain unknown. Sequenced material: blood. The source of these receptors is a girl aged 2-10 years with multiple sclerosis.

The chain recombines TRBV4-2 with TRBJ2-3, with D possibly matching TRBD2 (7 bases). Germline CDR1 reads LGHNA; CDR2 reads YNFKEQ. CDR3 length equals 17 residues. With 0 bases removed from V and 3 bases from J, the gap between germline ends came to 16 bases. The CDR3 DNA sequence: TGTGCCAGCAGCCAAGATCCCCGGGGGGCCGCGACAGATACGCAGTATTTT. This gives the protein CASSQDPRGAATDTQYF.

This sequence joins TRBV27 and TRBJ2-3, with unresolved D. Germline CDR1 MNHEY, CDR2 SMNVEV (reference sequence). With 0 bases removed from V and 0 bases from J, the gap between germline ends came to 10 bases. The CDR3 consists of 16 residues. CDR3 loop: CASSLSPAASTDTQYF. The CDR3 DNA sequence: TGTGCCAGCAGTTTATCCCCGGCGGCTAGCACAGATACGCAGTATTTT.

This clonotype was seen more than once but under ten times. V gene TRBV5-1 combines with J gene TRBJ2-1, with 12 nucleotides matching TRBD2. This CDR3 contains 19 residues. CDR1 is SGHRS and CDR2 is YFSETQ in the germline V gene. The V gene end was trimmed by 0 bases and the J gene end by 4 bases; junction bases not matched to a gene: 11. CDR3 amino acids: CASSLALTSGRRDYNEQFF. The CDR3 DNA is TGCGCCAGCAGCTTGGCCTTGACTAGCGGGAGAAGGGATTACAATGAGCAGTTCTTC.

Only a few counts were recorded for this clonotype. This sequence joins TRBV20-1 and TRBJ2-3; maybe TRBD1 (6 bases). The germline V gene encodes CDR1 DFQATT and CDR2 SNEGSKA (reference sequence). The CDR3 is 14 residues long. Trimming left V 5 bases short and J 1 base short, with 13 bases between. The CDR3 loop reads CSAYRERGTDTQYF. The CDR3 DNA reads as TGCAGTGCTTACAGGGAGAGGGGCACAGATACGCAGTATTTT.

This clonotype occurred once. This chain links TRBV9 with TRBJ2-1; weak D call: TRBD2 (7 bases). Per the germline V gene, CDR1 is SGDLS and CDR2 is YYNGEE. The CDR3 has 18 amino acids. The V end lost 3 bases, the J end lost 3 bases, and 22 bases lay between the germline ends. CDR3 in amino acids: CASSASPAGANIYNEQFF. CDR3 sequence (DNA): TGTGCCAGCAGCGCCTCGCCCGCGGGGGCCAATATCTACAATGAGCAGTTCTTC.

The genes are TRBV6-4 and TRBJ1-1, with TRBD1 as a possible D gene (6 bases). The CDR3 extends over 16 amino acids. Germline CDR1 and CDR2: MRHNA and SNTAGT. V lost 7 bases to trimming and J lost 3 bases, with 21 bases between them. The CDR3 here is CASIGGVVSADTEAFF. The DNA for the CDR3 is TGTGCCAGCATTGGGGGCGTTGTGTCTGCGGACACTGAAGCTTTCTTT.

The chain employs TRBV20-1 and TRBJ2-3; 8 positions match TRBD2. Germline CDR1 is DFQATT and CDR2 is SNEGSKA (reference sequence). The J segment lost 0 bases and the V segment lost 8 bases, leaving 7 bases of the junction unmatched. This CDR3 has 14 amino acids. The CDR3 protein is CSPDSGASTDTQYF. In nucleotides, the CDR3 is TGCAGTCCCGATAGCGGGGCGAGCACAGATACGCAGTATTTT.

V usage is TRBV5-8 and J usage is TRBJ2-5; perhaps D is TRBD1 or TRBD2 (5 bases each). Germline CDR1 is SGHTS and CDR2 is YDEGEE. This CDR3 is 15 amino acids long. Trimming cost V 5 bases and J 0 bases, with 14 bases left between them. The CDR3 here is CASSPGRRHQETQYF. CDR3 nucleotide sequence: TGTGCCAGCAGTCCGGGGCGCCGCCACCAAGAGACCCAGTACTTC.

This rearrangement joins TRBV29-1 to TRBJ1-1; D is unclear. V shed 5 bases and J shed 4 bases, with 11 bases lying between them. CDR3 length equals 12 residues. CDR1 SQVTM and CDR2 ANQGSEA come from the germline V gene. The CDR3 sequence: CSVMDGSTEAFF. In DNA, the CDR3 is TGCAGCGTTATGGACGGATCCACTGAAGCTTTCTTT. The variable domain in full, completed from reference TRBV29-1 and TRBJ1-1, reads SAVISQKPSRDICQRGTSLTIQCQVDSQVTMMFWYRQQPGQSLTLIATANQGSEATYESGFVIDKFPISRPNLTFSTLTVSNMSPEDSSIYLCSVMDGSTEAFFGQGTRLTVV.

In this sample, this clonotype turned up once. The genes are TRBV7-9 and TRBJ1-2, with D hard to call. Trimming took off 2 bases at V and 5 bases at J, with 12 bases between the two ends. This CDR3 contains 14 residues. Germline V gene lookup returns CDR1 SEHNR and CDR2 FQNEAQ (reference sequence). The CDR3 DNA follows: TGTGCCAGCAGCTTAAACGCAGACTTATATGGCTACACCTTC. Translating it yields CASSLNADLYGYTF.

The chain recombines TRBV12-3 or TRBV12-4 with TRBJ2-3, with D possibly matching TRBD1 (5 bases). Trimming shortened V by 5 bases and J by 0 bases, and 15 bases separated the two germline ends. The CDR3 extends over 16 amino acids. The CDR3 protein is CASSPRDSYSTDTQYF. The CDR3 bases are TGTGCCAGCAGTCCCCGAGACAGTTACAGCACAGATACGCAGTATTTT.

The table lists this clonotype with a few counts. The chain uses TRBV20-1 and TRBJ2-7; D may be TRBD2 (6 bases). The length of the CDR3 is 14 residues. Per germline, CDR1 DFQATT and CDR2 SNEGSKA (reference sequence). Trimming pared 7 bases from V and 2 bases from J, leaving 18 bases between. In nucleotides, the CDR3 is TGCAGTGGTACTCGGGACTCCGAGGCCTACGAGCAGTACTTC. It yields the protein CSGTRDSEAYEQYF.